The clone carrying this TCR beta chain has just one count. The entry originates in a study of blood T cell repertoires in COVID-19. Study as a whole: Italy, Spain and the United States were the sources of the convalescent and acute COVID-19 samples. PBMCs, B-cell-depleted T cells, or T cells were the source of the cDNA or gDNA that made up the material.

V was pared by 0 bases and J by 0 bases, with 12 bases between. This CDR3 region has 16 residues. Germline CDR1 and CDR2: LNHNV and YYDKDF (reference sequence). Study processing details: Amplifying reference gene primers gave estimates of nucleated cell counts. The data were produced by immunoSEQ multiplex PCR, yet TCRdb's version contains in-frame clones alone and is incomplete. The D gene and trimming were derived from the DNA, and the V and J assignments and clone size from that table. This table has some 260,000 clones, 70% to 90% appearing once. The source is a young man with active or convalescent COVID-19. V and J are TRBV15 and TRBJ2-7, with D possibly matching TRBD1 (5 bases). Material: peripheral blood. The CDR3 reads CATSRDPPGNSYEQYF. For the CDR3, the DNA is TGTGCCACCAGCAGAGATCCCCCAGGGAACTCCTACGAGCAGTACTTC.